This T cell receptor beta chain was profiled in a study of neurological immune-mediated disorders. 5'RACE employing 10-nucleotide random UMIs yielded the cDNA. A single record per CDR3 protein comes from TCRdb applying MiXCR to the 5' RACE reads. The data hold 74,000 or so distinct CDR3 sequences, with approximately 9.4% observed a single time. This clonotype was detected many times. The germline V gene has CDR1 SGHVS and CDR2 FNYEAQ. The CDR3 loop spans 15 amino acids. After removal of 1 base from V and 3 bases from J, the junction contained 5 bases not matched to a gene. Sequenced material: PBMCs. The chain joins TRBV7-6 to TRBJ2-7, with TRBD1 matching over 8 bases. This TCR was sampled from a man between 50 and 59 years old in good health. In DNA form, the CDR3 reads TGTGCCAGCAGCTTAGGGACAGGGTCCCACTACGAGCAGTACTTC. This translates into CASSLGTGSHYEQYF.